A single sample gave rise to the 7 T cell receptor beta chains below, sequenced in a study of TET2 disruption in CD19-targeted CAR T cells. Treatment specified: autologous CTL019 cells: CD19 CAR with 4-1BB and CD3 zeta domains. These receptors have no known antigen. TCRdb keeps only in-frame clones here, not all; method: immunoSEQ multiplex PCR. Found here are under 30,000 clones; the top ten clones hold less than 2%. Sequences were derived from CD8- CAR+ T cells sorted from cultured blood T cells, sampled for CD19 CAR T cell therapy. Subset defined: CD8-negative CAR-positive T cells from the infusion product. The receptors were gathered from a man between 70 and 80 years old with chronic lymphocytic leukemia.

To note about this clone: The read ends 3 residues early relative to the CDR3; the germline J gene fills the gap. The chain employs TRBV19 and TRBJ1-4; D is unclear. CDR1 LNHDA and CDR2 SQIVND come from the germline V gene (reference sequence). The CDR3 runs 14 residues. Trimming stripped 3 bases from V and 4 bases from J, with 9 bases between. The CDR3: CASSIGVGNEKLFF. Incomplete CDR3 DNA: TGTGCCAGTAGTATTGGTGTCGGTAATGAAAAA.

On this clone itself: The read falls 3 residues short of the CDR3 end, and the missing part is taken from the germline J gene. The genes are TRBV2 and TRBJ2-5; D gene uncertain. This CDR3 has 13 amino acids. Germline lookup yields CDR1 SNHLY and CDR2 FYNNEI. V lost 8 bases and J lost 5, with 15 bases in between. Incomplete CDR3 DNA: TGTGCCAGCTCCCGGGTCTCCCGGGAGACC. Protein: CASSRVSRET. The whole CDR3 protein is CASSRVSRETQYF.

As concerns this clone: The read stops 3 residues short of the end of the CDR3; the missing end is completed from the germline J gene. V usage is TRBV18 and J usage is TRBJ1-1, with TRBD1 matching 7 bases. CDR1 is KGHSH, CDR2 LQKENI, per germline. V dropped 5 bases and J dropped 4; count of bases not matched to a gene: 13. CDR3 length: 16 amino acids. CDR3 sequence reads: CASSAREGARSTEAFF. CDR3 DNA (partial): TGTGCCAGCTCAGCGAGGGAGGGGGCGCGGAGCACTGAA.

With regard to this clone: The sequence runs out 3 residues before the end of the CDR3; the remainder is reconstructed from the germline J gene. The chain links TRBV6-1 to TRBJ1-5; 10 bases map to TRBD1. The CDR3 covers 18 residues. The germline gives CDR1 MNHNS, CDR2 SASEGT. With 2 bases clipped from V and 2 bases from J, the junction kept 9 bases outside the gene matches. Incomplete CDR3 DNA: TGTGCCAGCAGTGAAAGTGGACAGGGGGGCTCTGGCAATCAGCCC. Residues: CASSESGQGGSGNQP. The whole CDR3 region reads CASSESGQGGSGNQPQHF.

A remark on this clone: The missing CDR3 end, 3 residues past where the read stops, is filled in from the germline J gene. The V call is TRBV5-8, the J call TRBJ2-1, with 8 bases identical to TRBD1. Germline assignment: CDR1 SGHTS and CDR2 YDEGEE. The length of the CDR3 is 14 residues. Unmatched junction bases numbered 6, after V lost 6 bases and J lost 4 bases. The sequenced part of the CDR3 DNA is TGTGCCAGCAAACCGGGACAGGAATACAATGAG. It encodes CASKPGQEYNE. In full, the CDR3 reads CASKPGQEYNEQFF.

This clone registers medium-sized by frequency. The CDR3 extends 3 residues past the end of the read, so its final part is completed from the germline J gene. This chain connects TRBV10-3 to TRBJ1-6, with D maybe TRBD1 (5 bases). V was cut by 2 bases and J by 7 bases, with 9 bases left in between. The CDR3 runs 14 residues. Germline assignment: CDR1 ENHRY and CDR2 SYGVKD. The CDR3 loop is CAISEDRQNSPLHF. CDR3 DNA, as far as it was read: TGTGCCATCAGTGAGGACAGACAGAATTCACCC.

The CDR3 protein is CASSSTGAGNTEAFF. Partial CDR3 DNA: TGTGCCAGCTCATCTACAGGGGCGGGGAACACTGAA. J is TRBJ1-1 and V is TRBV18; 7 positions match TRBD1. The CDR3 goes on 3 residues after the read ends, and that part is filled in from the germline J gene. CDR3 length: 15 residues. J lost 1 base, V lost 5 bases, and 7 bases had no gene match. The germline V gene encodes CDR1 KGHSH and CDR2 LQKENI. Combining the CDR3 with reference TRBV18 and TRBJ1-1 gives the whole variable domain NAGVMQNPRHLVRRRGQEARLRCSPMKGHSHVYWYRQLPEEGLKFMVYLQKENIIDESGMPKERFSAEFPKEGPSILRIQQVVRGDSAAYFCASSSTGAGNTEAFFGQGTRLTVV.